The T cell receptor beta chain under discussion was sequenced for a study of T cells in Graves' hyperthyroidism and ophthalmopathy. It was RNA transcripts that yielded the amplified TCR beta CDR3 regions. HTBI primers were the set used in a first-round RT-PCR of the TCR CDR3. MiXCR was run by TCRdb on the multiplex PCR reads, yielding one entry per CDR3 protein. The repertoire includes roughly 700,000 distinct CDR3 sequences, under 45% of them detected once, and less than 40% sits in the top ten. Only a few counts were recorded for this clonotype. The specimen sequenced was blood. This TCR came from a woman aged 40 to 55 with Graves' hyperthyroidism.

The CDR3 sequence: CASSIGREPATEAFF. In DNA, the CDR3 is TGTGCCAGCAGTATTGGCCGGGAACCGGCCACTGAAGCTTTCTTT. J is TRBJ1-1 and V is TRBV12-3 or TRBV12-4; no clear D gene. Trimming stripped 5 bases from V and 4 bases from J, with 17 bases between. CDR3 length: 15 residues.